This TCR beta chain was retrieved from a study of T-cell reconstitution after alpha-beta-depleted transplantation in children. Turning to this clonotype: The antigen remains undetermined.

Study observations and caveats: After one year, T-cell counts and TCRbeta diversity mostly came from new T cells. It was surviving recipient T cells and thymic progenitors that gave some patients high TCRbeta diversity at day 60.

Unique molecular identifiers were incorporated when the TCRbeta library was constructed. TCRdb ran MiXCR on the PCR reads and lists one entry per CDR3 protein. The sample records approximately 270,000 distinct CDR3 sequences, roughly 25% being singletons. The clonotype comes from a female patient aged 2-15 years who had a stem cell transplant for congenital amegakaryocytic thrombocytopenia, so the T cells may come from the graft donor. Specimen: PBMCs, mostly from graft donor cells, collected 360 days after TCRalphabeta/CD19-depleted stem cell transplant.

CDR3 amino acids: CASSLGPAQPYNEQFF. The CDR3 region has the DNA TGTGCCAGCAGTTTAGGGCCAGCGCAACCCTACAATGAGCAGTTCTTC. The rearrangement uses TRBV27 and TRBJ2-1; D is unresolved. V gave up 2 bases and J gave up 2 bases, with 13 bases separating them. The CDR3 has 16 amino acids. Germline assignment: CDR1 MNHEY and CDR2 SMNVEV (reference sequence).